This note documents a single T cell receptor beta chain sequence. The antigen remains unidentified. The CDR3 has 15 residues. Per the germline V gene, CDR1 is SGHKS and CDR2 is YYEKEE (reference sequence). Trimming left V 4 bases short and J 2 bases short, with 16 bases between. This entry is derived from a study of shared clonotypes between healthy human individuals. General study results and limits: Several donors held about 4.6% of naive CD4 clonotypes in common.

All donors qualified as healthy HIV-negative adults and had experienced no recent acute infections or vaccinations. It was approximately 0.2 ug DNA, tens of thousands of T cell genomes, that sorted-subset replicate PCRs used. Only in-frame clones appear in the TCRdb table, and some are missing; sequencing was by immunoSEQ multiplex PCR. This table holds more than 400,000 clones, more than 95% found once. Sequenced: naive CD4+ T cells sorted from blood. Subset given: CD45RA+ positively selected. This receptor was obtained from a woman in her 30s in good health. The chain couples TRBV5-5 to TRBJ2-7; no reliable D call. The CDR3 DNA reads TGTGCCAGCAGCGTTCCATGGGCCTCTACCTACGAGCAGTACTTC. As protein: CASSVPWASTYEQYF. The whole variable domain, remainder taken from reference TRBV5-5 and TRBJ2-7, is DAGVTQSPTHLIKTRGQQVTLRCSPISGHKSVSWYQQVLGQGPQFIFQYYEKEERGRGNFPDRFSARQFPNYSSELNVNALLLGDSALYLCASSVPWASTYEQYFGPGTRLTVT.